This T cell receptor (beta chain) was recorded in a study of CD8+CD57+ T cells in acquired aplastic anemia (dated by TCRdb to 2016 to 2019). Notes on the research overall: A mean of approximately 3 ug of DNA, ranging from roughly 0.18 to 30 ug, was extracted from sorted CD4+ and CD8+ cells. Mean read counts for healthy donor samples were 8.5 million to 10.8 million for CD4+ cells and roughly 12 million for CD8+ cells. Study-level results and caveats: No significant difference in CD8+ Simpson's diversity was found between patients and healthy controls (P=0.060). Although roughly 30 CD8+ CDR3 sequences were shared by patients and controls, these sequences appeared highly expressed in patients and within the immunodominant clones of patients.

The CDR3 covers 17 residues, taking in both the cysteine and the phenylalanine. Only the CDR3 part of the read is kept: 51 bases, read in frame from the first base. V loses 6 bases, J loses 0 bases, and the germline ends lie 19 bases apart. Profiling of TCR beta VDJ combinations and CDR3 sequences used genomic DNA as the template. An Illumina HiSeq 2000 was the platform used for TCR repertoire sequencing. The published analysis was carried out like this. Repertoires were assessed using TRBV/TRBJ rearrangement plots, CDR3 size and DJ length profiles, and Simpson's diversity index. The immunodominant clone was defined as the most abundant DNA sequence in deep sequencing data. CDR3 amino acid sequences were checked for sharing across subjects and were also compared against the VDJdb database and published repertoires. The public reads were quality trimmed at Q25 with fastp and then assembled into clones with MiXCR by TCRdb, keeping productive beta chains. Each CDR3 protein gets just one entry, which takes the most common genes and DNA from the rows behind it. The V and J calls, along with clone size, are taken from TCRdb and not from the paper's own processing. This sample is represented by around 230,000 distinct CDR3 sequences; around 60% of them were singletons. Over 25% of the sample belongs to the ten largest clones.

TCR repertoires of sorted CD4+ and CD8+ blood T cells from severe aplastic anemia patients and healthy subjects were deep-sequenced in the study. Ficoll-Paque density gradient centrifugation was used to isolate peripheral blood mononuclear cells. Before DNA extraction, CD4+ and CD8+ T cells were sorted by FACS or by magnetic beads. Note on this clonotype: Its antigen is not yet known. No clone much larger than this one lies a single base away; base qualities are absent.

The clonotype comes from a human donor in good health. Material for sequencing was sorted CD4+, CD8+, or CD8+CD57+ T cells (not recorded which) from PBMCs. The chain links TRBV12-3 or TRBV12-4 with TRBJ2-3, with the identity of the D gene unclear. The CDR3 protein sequence reads: CASSPPAGEISTDTQYF. The base sequence is TGTGCCAGCAGCCCCCCCGCCGGAGAGATTAGCACAGATACGCAGTATTTT.